Below are 14 T cell receptor beta chains sequenced from a single sample in a study of molecular identifiers for immune sequencing clone quantification. TCRdb recomputed calls from the PCR reads with MiXCR, one row per CDR3 protein. In the table there are about 630,000 distinct CDR3 sequences, about 25% of which are singletons. Sequencing was performed on naive CD8+ T cells from blood, with Jurkat cell RNA spiked in. As for subset: FACS-sorted CD8+CD4-CCR7+CD45RA+ naive T cells. These receptors were taken from a human donor in good health. Some libraries in this study had Jurkat cell RNA spiked in.

For this clonotype: A much bigger clone sits one base away, suggesting this may be a read error. The chain links TRBV12-5 to TRBJ2-2; maybe TRBD2 (5 bases). Germline V gives CDR1 LGHNT, CDR2 FRNRAP. CDR3 length: 12 residues. Here the CDR3 reads CASGLVAGELLF. The CDR3 coding sequence is TGTGCTAGTGGTTTGGTAGCCGGGGAGCTGTTATTT.

With respect to this clonotype: Being one base from a much bigger clone, this may be a read error. The CDR3 loop reads CASSEYRAEYTSPLHF. CDR3 DNA sequence: TGCGCCAGCAGTGAGTACCGAGCGGAGTATACTTCACCCCTCCACTTT. V and J are TRBV10-2 and TRBJ1-6, with no clear D. The CDR3 is made up of 16 amino acids. CDR1 and CDR2 from the germline V gene are WSHSY and SAAADI.

This clonotype has just a few counts. The CDR3 does not close with the conserved phenylalanine or tryptophan, likely indicating a read error. V and J are TRBV7-6 and TRBJ1-5; 7 bases line up with TRBD1. There are 16 residues in the CDR3. Germline V gene data show CDR1 as SGHVS and CDR2 as FNYEAQ. V lost 5 bases, J lost 4 bases, and 11 bases stayed unmatched. CDR3 amino acids: CASSAGTALGNQPQHS. DNA for the CDR3: TGTGCCAGCAGCGCAGGGACAGCTTTAGGAAATCAGCCCCAGCATTCT.

Concerning this clonotype: An end of the junction does not agree with germline; a read error may underlie this. The chain employs TRBV4-1 and TRBJ2-2, with D perhaps being TRBD1 or TRBD2 (5 bases each). Germline V lookup: CDR1 MGHRA, CDR2 YSYEKL. The CDR3 runs to 17 residues. DNA of the CDR3: TGCGCCAGTAGCCAAGATGGGGGTGCCTCATGGGGCGGGGAGCTGTTTTTT. As protein: CASSQDGGASWGGELFF.

About this clonotype: At one end, the junction sequence differs from germline, possibly due to a read error. This chain uses TRBV12-3 or TRBV12-4 with TRBJ1-5; D is unresolved. The CDR3 sequence is 11 residues long. CDR3 loop: CANSLNQPQHF. CDR3 bases: TGTGCCAACAGTCTAAATCAGCCCCAGCATTTT.

This clonotype was recorded a few times. The CDR3 bases are TGTGCCAGCAGTCCTTCTCTCCGTGCCTCCTACGAGCAGTACTTC. It translates to CASSPSLRASYEQYF. The chain carries TRBV6-5 and TRBJ2-7; no reliable D call. V was pared by 5 bases and J by 0 bases, with 14 bases between. The CDR3 spans 15 residues. Germline V gene data show CDR1 as MNHEY and CDR2 as SVGAGI.

The chain links TRBV7-9 to TRBJ1-1; D is unclear. The CDR3 loop spans 15 amino acids. The germline V and J ends were trimmed by 1 base and 4 bases, with 13 bases remaining between them. Germline V gene data show CDR1 as SEHNR and CDR2 as FQNEAQ (reference sequence). The DNA of the CDR3 is TGTGCCAGCAGCTTAGTCGTGGGCTCTGGCACTGAAGCTTTCTTT. The encoded protein is CASSLVVGSGTEAFF.

This clonotype showed up just a few times. The chain recombines TRBV20-1 with TRBJ2-7; weak D call: TRBD1 (6 bases). The CDR3 runs 17 residues. V gave up 2 bases and J gave up 0 bases, with 20 bases separating them. CDR1 is DFQATT and CDR2 is SNEGSKA in the germline V gene (reference sequence). The CDR3 sequence: CSARPQVPHRDSYEQYF. The DNA of the CDR3 is TGCAGTGCTAGACCTCAAGTACCCCACAGGGACTCCTACGAGCAGTACTTC.

About this clonotype: Just one base apart from a much larger clone, this may be a read error. The chain employs TRBV7-6 and TRBJ1-1, with D unresolved. Germline lookup yields CDR1 SGHVS and CDR2 FNYEAQ. The CDR3 runs 10 residues. Deletions cut 4 bases from V and 7 bases from J, with 4 bases between. As DNA, the CDR3 is TGTGCCAGCAGCTGCCTTGAAGCTTTCTTT. This encodes CASSCLEAFF. The complete variable domain, with remaining parts taken from reference TRBV7-6 and TRBJ1-1, reads GAGVSQSPRYKVTKRGQDVALRCDPISGHVSLYWYRQALGQGPEFLTYFNYEAQQDKSGLPNDRFSAERPEGSISTLTIQRTEQRDSAMYRCASSCLEAFFGQGTRLTVV.

This clonotype occurred many times. The rearrangement links TRBV7-9 to TRBJ2-2, with TRBD1 matching over 10 bases. The CDR3 is 16 amino acids. Trimming removed 5 bases from V and 2 bases from J; junction bases left unmatched: 5. The germline gives CDR1 SEHNR, CDR2 FQNEAQ (reference sequence). CDR3 region: CASSPRDRGNTGELFF. CDR3 nucleotides: TGTGCCAGCAGCCCCCGGGACAGGGGAAACACCGGGGAGCTGTTTTTT.

This clonotype has more than one count but fewer than ten. CDR3 protein: CASSQEENLGAANEQFF. The CDR3, as DNA: TGTGCCAGCAGCCAAGAAGAGAACTTAGGAGCGGCTAATGAGCAGTTCTTC. V is TRBV4-2 and J is TRBJ2-1, with a weak D call TRBD2 (5 bases). CDR1 is LGHNA, CDR2 YNFKEQ, per germline. V lost 0 bases and J 7 bases, leaving 19 bases between the germline ends. The CDR3 extends over 17 amino acids.

This clonotype was seen only once. The CDR3 nucleotides read TGCGCCAGCAGCCAAGGGGCGGGTTTCGACAATGAGCAGTTCTTC. Protein: CASSQGAGFDNEQFF. V gene TRBV4-1 combines with J gene TRBJ2-1; D is possibly TRBD2 (5 bases). The germline V and J ends were trimmed by 1 base and 5 bases, with 12 bases remaining between them. CDR1 is MGHRA, CDR2 YSYEKL, per germline. This CDR3 spans 15 amino acids.

This clonotype was counted many times. The rearrangement joins TRBV6-5 to TRBJ2-4; D assignment may be TRBD1 or TRBD2 (6 bases each). The CDR3 has 14 residues. Trimming removed 4 bases from V and 8 bases from J, with 15 bases in between. The germline gives CDR1 MNHEY, CDR2 SVGAGI. The CDR3 reads CASSSKGGLDIQYF. The CDR3 DNA sequence: TGTGCCAGCAGTTCCAAGGGGGGCCTTGACATTCAGTACTTC.

The sample holds many counts of this clonotype. The V and J genes are TRBV6-1 and TRBJ2-4, with a possible D match to TRBD2 (7 bases). The V end lost 10 bases, the J end lost 1 base, and 17 bases lay between the germline ends. Germline assignment: CDR1 MNHNS and CDR2 SASEGT. The CDR3 runs 15 residues. The CDR3 sequence is CATAWEGGAKNIQYF. The CDR3 region has the DNA TGTGCCACAGCGTGGGAGGGGGGGGCCAAAAACATTCAGTACTTC.